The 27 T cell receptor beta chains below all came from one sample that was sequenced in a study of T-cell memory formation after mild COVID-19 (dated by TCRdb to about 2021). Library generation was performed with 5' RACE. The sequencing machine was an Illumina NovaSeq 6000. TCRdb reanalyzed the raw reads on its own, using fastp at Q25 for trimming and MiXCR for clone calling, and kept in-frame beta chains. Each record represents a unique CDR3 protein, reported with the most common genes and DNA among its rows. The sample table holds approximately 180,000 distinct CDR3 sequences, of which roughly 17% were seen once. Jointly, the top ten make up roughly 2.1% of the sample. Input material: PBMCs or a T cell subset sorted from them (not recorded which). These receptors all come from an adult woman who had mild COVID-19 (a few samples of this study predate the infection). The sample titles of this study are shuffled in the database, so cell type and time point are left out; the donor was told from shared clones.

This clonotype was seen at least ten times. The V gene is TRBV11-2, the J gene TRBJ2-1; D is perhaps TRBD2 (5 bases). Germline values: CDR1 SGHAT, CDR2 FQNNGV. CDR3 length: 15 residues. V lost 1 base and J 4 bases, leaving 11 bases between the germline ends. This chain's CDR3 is CASSLVASRYNEQFF. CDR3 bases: TGTGCCAGCAGCTTAGTGGCTAGCCGTTACAATGAGCAGTTCTTC.

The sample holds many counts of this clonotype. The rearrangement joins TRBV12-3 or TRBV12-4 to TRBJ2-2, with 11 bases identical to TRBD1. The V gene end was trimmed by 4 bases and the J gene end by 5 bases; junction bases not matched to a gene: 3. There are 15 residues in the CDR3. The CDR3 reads CASSSGTGGTGELFF. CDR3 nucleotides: TGTGCCAGCAGTTCCGGGACAGGGGGAACCGGGGAGCTGTTTTTT.

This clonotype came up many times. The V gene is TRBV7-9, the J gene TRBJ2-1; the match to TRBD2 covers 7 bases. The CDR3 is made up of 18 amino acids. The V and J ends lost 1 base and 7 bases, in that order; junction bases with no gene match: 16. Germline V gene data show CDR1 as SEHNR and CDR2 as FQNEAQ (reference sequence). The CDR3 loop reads CASSLVGRRERSRNEQFF. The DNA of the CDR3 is TGTGCCAGCAGCTTAGTGGGACGGCGGGAGCGGAGTAGAAATGAGCAGTTCTTC.

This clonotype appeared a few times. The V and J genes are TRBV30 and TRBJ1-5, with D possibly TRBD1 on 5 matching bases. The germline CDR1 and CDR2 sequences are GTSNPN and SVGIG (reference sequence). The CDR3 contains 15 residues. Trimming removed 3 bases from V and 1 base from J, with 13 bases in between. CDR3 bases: TGTGCCTGGAGACAATTCGGGGGAAGCAATCAGCCCCAGCATTTT. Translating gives CAWRQFGGSNQPQHF.

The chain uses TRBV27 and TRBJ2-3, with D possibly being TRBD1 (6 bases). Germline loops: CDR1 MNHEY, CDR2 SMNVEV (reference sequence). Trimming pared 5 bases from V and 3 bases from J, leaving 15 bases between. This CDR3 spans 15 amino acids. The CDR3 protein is CASSNWTVKTDTQYF. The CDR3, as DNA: TGTGCCAGCAGTAACTGGACAGTTAAGACAGATACGCAGTATTTT.

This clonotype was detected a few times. CDR3 in amino acids: CASSLVHNEQFF. CDR3 nucleotide sequence: TGTGCCAGCAGCTTGGTGCACAATGAGCAGTTCTTC. The rearrangement links TRBV5-5 to TRBJ2-1; no clear D gene. The CDR3 runs 12 residues. The ends were cut back, 0 bases at V and 5 bases at J, with 3 bases in the middle. The germline V gene has CDR1 SGHKS and CDR2 YYEKEE (reference sequence).

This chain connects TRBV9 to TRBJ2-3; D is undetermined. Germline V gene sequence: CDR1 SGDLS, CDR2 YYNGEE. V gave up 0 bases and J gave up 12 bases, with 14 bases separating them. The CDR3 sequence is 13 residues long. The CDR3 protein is CASSVDSFSSQYF. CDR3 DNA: TGTGCCAGCAGCGTAGATAGCTTCTCGTCCCAGTATTTT.

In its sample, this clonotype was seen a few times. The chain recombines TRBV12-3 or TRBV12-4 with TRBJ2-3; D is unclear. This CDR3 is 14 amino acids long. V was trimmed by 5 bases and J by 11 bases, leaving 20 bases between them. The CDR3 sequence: CASSAALPPKMQYF. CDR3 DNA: TGTGCCAGCAGTGCCGCCCTGCCCCCTAAGATGCAGTATTTT.

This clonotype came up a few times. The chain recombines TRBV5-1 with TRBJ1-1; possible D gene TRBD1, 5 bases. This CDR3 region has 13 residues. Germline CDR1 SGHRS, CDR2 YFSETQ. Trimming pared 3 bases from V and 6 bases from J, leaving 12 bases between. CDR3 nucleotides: TGCGCCAGCAGCTGGAGCGCGGGGGCTGAAGCTTTCTTT. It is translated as CASSWSAGAEAFF.

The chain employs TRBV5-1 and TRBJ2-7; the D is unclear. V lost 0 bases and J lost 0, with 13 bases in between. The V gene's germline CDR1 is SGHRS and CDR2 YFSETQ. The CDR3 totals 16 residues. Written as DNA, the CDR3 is TGCGCCAGCAGCTTGGGGACCCAACCCGCCTCCTACGAGCAGTACTTC. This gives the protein CASSLGTQPASYEQYF. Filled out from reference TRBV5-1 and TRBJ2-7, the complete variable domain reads KAGVTQTPRYLIKTRGQQVTLSCSPISGHRSVSWYQQTPGQGLQFLFEYFSETQRNKGNFPGRFSGRQFSNSRSEMNVSTLELGDSALYLCASSLGTQPASYEQYFGPGTRLTVT.

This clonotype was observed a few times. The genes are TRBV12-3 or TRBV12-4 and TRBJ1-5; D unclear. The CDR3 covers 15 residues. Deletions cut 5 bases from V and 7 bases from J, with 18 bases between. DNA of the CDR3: TGTGCCAGCAGTCCGGCCACCCGCTTTCGGCAGCCCCAGCATTTT. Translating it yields CASSPATRFRQPQHF.

In DNA, the CDR3 is TGTGCCAGCAGCCAACTTCCTAGGGCTAGCGGTAGCACAGATACGCAGTATTTT. Encoded protein: CASSQLPRASGSTDTQYF. This chain uses TRBV4-2 with TRBJ2-3; 7 nucleotides line up with TRBD2. Trimming at V came to 2 bases and at J to 0 bases, leaving 11 bases not matched to a gene. The germline V gene has CDR1 LGHNA and CDR2 YNFKEQ. There are 18 residues in the CDR3.

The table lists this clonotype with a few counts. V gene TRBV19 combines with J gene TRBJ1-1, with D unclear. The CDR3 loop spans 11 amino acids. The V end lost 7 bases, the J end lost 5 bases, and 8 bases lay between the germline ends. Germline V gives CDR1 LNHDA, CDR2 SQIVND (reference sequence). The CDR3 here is CASTLRTEAFF. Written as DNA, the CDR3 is TGTGCCAGTACCTTAAGAACTGAAGCTTTCTTT.

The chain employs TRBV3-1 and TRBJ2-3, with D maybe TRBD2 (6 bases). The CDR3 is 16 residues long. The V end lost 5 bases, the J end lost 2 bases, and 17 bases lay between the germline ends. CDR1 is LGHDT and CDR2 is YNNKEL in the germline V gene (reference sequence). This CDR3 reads CASSGLGTSLTDTQYF. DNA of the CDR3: TGTGCCAGCAGCGGCCTTGGGACTTCCCTCACAGATACGCAGTATTTT.

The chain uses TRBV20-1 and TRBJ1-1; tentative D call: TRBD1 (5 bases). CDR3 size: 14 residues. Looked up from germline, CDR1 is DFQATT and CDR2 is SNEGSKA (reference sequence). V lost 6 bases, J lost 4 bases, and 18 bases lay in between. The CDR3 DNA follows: TGCAGTGCCAGTTTACAAGCAGGGACCACTGAAGCTTTCTTT. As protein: CSASLQAGTTEAFF.

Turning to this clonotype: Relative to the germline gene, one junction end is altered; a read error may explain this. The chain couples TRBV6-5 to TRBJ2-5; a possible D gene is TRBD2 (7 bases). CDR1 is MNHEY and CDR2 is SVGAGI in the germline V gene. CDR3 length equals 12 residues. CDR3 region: CASRPPGGRLHF. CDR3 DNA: TGTGCCAGCAGACCACCCGGGGGGCGCTTGCACTTC.

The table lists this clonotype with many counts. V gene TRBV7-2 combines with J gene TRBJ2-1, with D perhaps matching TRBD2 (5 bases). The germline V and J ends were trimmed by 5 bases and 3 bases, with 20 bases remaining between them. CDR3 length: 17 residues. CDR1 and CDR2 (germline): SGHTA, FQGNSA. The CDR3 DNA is TGTGCCAGCAGCCCCCGGACTGGACTCGGGGTCTACAATGAGCAGTTCTTC. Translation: CASSPRTGLGVYNEQFF.

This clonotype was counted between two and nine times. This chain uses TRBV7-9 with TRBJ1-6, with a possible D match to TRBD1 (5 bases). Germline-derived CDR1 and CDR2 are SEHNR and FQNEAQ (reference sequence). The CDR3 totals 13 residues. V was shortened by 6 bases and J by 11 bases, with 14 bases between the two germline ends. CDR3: CASSGGRTPPLHF. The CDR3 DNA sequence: TGTGCCAGCAGTGGGGGGAGGACGCCACCCCTCCACTTT. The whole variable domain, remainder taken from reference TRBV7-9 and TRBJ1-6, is DTGVSQNPRHKITKRGQNVTFRCDPISEHNRLYWYRQTLGQGPEFLTYFQNEAQLEKSRLLSDRFSAERPKGSFSTLEIQRTEQGDSAMYLCASSGGRTPPLHFGNGTRLTVT.

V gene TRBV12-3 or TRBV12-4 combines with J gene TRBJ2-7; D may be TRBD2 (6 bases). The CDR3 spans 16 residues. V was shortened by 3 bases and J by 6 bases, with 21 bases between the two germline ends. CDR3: CASSLSGATAVSEQYF. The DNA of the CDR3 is TGTGCCAGCAGTTTGTCGGGAGCCACTGCGGTCTCCGAGCAGTACTTC.

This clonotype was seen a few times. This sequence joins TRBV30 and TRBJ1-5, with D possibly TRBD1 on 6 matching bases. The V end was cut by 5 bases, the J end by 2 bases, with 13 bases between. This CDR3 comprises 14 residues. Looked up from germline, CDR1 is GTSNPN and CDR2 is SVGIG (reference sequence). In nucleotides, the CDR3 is TGTGCCTGGCGGGGGGCGTTGGGCAATCAGCCCCAGCATTTT. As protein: CAWRGALGNQPQHF.

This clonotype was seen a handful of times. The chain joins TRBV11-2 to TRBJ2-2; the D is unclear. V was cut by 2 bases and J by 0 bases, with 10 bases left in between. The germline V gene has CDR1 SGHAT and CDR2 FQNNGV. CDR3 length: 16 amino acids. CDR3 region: CASSLSPRANTGELFF. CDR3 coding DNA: TGTGCCAGCAGCTTAAGCCCCCGGGCGAACACCGGGGAGCTGTTTTTT.

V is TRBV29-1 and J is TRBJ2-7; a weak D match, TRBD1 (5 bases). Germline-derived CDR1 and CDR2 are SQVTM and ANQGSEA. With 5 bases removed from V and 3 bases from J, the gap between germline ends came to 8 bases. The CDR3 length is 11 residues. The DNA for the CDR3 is TGCAGCGTTTATCAGGGCTACGAGCAGTACTTC. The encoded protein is CSVYQGYEQYF.

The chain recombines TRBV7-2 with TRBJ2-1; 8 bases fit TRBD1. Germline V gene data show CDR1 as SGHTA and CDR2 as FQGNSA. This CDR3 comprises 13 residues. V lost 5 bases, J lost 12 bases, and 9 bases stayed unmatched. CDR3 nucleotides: TGTGCCAGCAGCCAGGGACAGGCAAGCGGGCAGTTCTTC. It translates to CASSQGQASGQFF.

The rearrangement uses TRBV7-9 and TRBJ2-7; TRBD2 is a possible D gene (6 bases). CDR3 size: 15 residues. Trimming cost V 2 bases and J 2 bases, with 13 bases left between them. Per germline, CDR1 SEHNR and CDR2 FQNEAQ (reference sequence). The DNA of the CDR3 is TGTGCCAGCAGCTTACTGAGCGGGCGGACCTACGAGCAGTACTTC. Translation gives CASSLLSGRTYEQYF.

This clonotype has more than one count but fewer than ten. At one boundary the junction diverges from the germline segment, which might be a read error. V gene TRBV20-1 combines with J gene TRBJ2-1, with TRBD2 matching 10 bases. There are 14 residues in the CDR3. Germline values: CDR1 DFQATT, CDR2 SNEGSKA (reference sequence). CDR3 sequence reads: CSARSQGASGSMIF. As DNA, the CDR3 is TGCAGTGCTAGATCCCAGGGGGCTAGCGGGAGTATGATCTTC.

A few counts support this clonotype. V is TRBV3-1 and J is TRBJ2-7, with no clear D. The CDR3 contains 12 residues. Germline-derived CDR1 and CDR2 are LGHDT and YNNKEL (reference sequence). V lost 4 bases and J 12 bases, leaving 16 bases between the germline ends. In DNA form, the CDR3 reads TGTGCCAGCAGCCGAGCCGGTGGCACCAGGTACTTC. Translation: CASSRAGGTRYF.

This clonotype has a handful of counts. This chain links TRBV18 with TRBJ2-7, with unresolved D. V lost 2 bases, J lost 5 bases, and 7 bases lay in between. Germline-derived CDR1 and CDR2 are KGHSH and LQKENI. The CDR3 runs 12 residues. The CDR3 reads CASSPNRNEQYF. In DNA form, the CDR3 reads TGTGCCAGCTCACCAAACAGAAACGAGCAGTACTTC.